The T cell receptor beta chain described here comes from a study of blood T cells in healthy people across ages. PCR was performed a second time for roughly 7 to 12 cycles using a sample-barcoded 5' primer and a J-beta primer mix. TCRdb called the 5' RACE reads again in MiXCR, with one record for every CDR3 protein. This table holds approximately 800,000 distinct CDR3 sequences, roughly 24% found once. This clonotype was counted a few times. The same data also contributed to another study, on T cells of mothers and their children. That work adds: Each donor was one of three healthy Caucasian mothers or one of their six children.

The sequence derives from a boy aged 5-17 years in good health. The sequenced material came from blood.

The CDR3 sequence is CASSFLLVFNEQFF. DNA for the CDR3: TGTGCCAGCAGCTTTCTACTCGTATTCAATGAGCAGTTCTTC. The rearrangement uses TRBV5-6 and TRBJ2-1; D unclear. The germline V and J ends were trimmed by 2 bases and 6 bases, with 12 bases remaining between them. The CDR3 is 14 amino acids. Germline assignment: CDR1 SGHDT and CDR2 YYEEEE.